This passage covers 7 T cell receptor beta chains from one sample sequenced in a study of T cells in Graves' hyperthyroidism and ophthalmopathy. RNA transcripts yielded amplified TCR beta CDR3 regions. TCR CDR3 underwent first-round RT-PCR with the HTBI primer set. TCRdb processed the multiplex PCR reads anew with MiXCR; each CDR3 protein has one entry. The table shows fewer than 350,000 distinct CDR3 sequences, with roughly a fifth occurring only once. Sequenced input: blood. These receptors were collected from a man between 50 and 59 years old with Graves' ophthalmopathy.

The chain joins TRBV6-1 to TRBJ2-7; D is unclear. Trimming removed 5 bases at V and 3 bases at J, with 14 bases between. CDR1 MNHNS and CDR2 SASEGT come from the germline V gene. This CDR3 contains 14 residues. CDR3 nucleotides: TGTGCCAGCAGTTCCAGCCGACTGCGCTACGAGCAGTACTTC. Amino acid sequence: CASSSSRLRYEQYF.

This clonotype was counted ten times or more. The rearrangement links TRBV7-2 to TRBJ1-5; TRBD1 aligns across 7 bases. CDR1 is SGHTA and CDR2 is FQGNSA in the germline V gene. This CDR3 is 16 amino acids long. The junction had 9 bases not matched to a gene; V was cut back by 5 bases and J by 2 bases. The CDR3 DNA reads TGTGCCAGCAGCCTTCAGGGGGGGGGTGGCAATCAGCCCCAGCATTTT. Its translation: CASSLQGGGGNQPQHF. The full variable domain, completed using reference TRBV7-2 and TRBJ1-5, is GAGVSQSPSNKVTEKGKDVELRCDPISGHTALYWYRQSLGQGLEFLIYFQGNSAPDKSGLPSDRFSAERTGGSVSTLTIQRTQQEDSAVYLCASSLQGGGGNQPQHFGDGTRLSIL.

There are a few counts of this clonotype. This could be a read error, since a much larger clone is one nucleotide away. This chain links TRBV28 with TRBJ1-5; D remains ambiguous. Germline V gene sequence: CDR1 MDHEN, CDR2 SYDVKM. V dropped 2 bases and J dropped 6 bases, with 5 bases sitting between them. The CDR3 has 12 residues. The CDR3: CASSLGLQPQHF. CDR3 DNA sequence: TGTGCCAGCAGTTTAGGGCTTCAGCCCCAGCATTTT.

The chain carries TRBV5-1 and TRBJ1-1; no firm D call. Germline assignment: CDR1 SGHRS and CDR2 YFSETQ. Between the trimmed V and J ends, which lost 0 bases and 3 bases, there was a span of 9 bases. CDR3 length equals 14 residues. CDR3 loop: CASSLEGGDTEAFF. The CDR3 DNA reads as TGCGCCAGCAGCTTGGAGGGTGGGGACACTGAAGCTTTCTTT.

The rearrangement uses TRBV27 and TRBJ1-5, with D perhaps matching TRBD1 (5 bases). The CDR3 loop spans 14 amino acids. Trimming left V 3 bases short and J 6 bases short, with 12 bases between. Germline loops: CDR1 MNHEY, CDR2 SMNVEV (reference sequence). The CDR3 nucleotides are TGTGCCAGCAGTTTCGGGGGTTCGAGTCAGCCCCAGCATTTT. It encodes CASSFGGSSQPQHF.

In its sample, this clonotype was seen a few times. The chain has TRBV6-1 and TRBJ1-4, with TRBD1 matching over 8 bases. Germline-derived CDR1 and CDR2 are MNHNS and SASEGT. CDR3 size: 15 residues. V shed 5 bases and J 8 bases; nucleotides not matched to a gene: 10. The CDR3 here is CASSPGGDGTEKLFF. DNA for the CDR3: TGTGCCAGCAGTCCAGGGGGCGATGGTACCGAAAAACTGTTTTTT.

The chain combines TRBV5-1 with TRBJ2-7; a possible D gene is TRBD2 (5 bases). Trimming cost V 3 bases and J 2 bases, with 9 bases left between them. The CDR3 totals 13 residues. Germline values: CDR1 SGHRS, CDR2 YFSETQ. DNA of the CDR3: TGCGCCAGCAGCTCCCTGGGAGCCTACGAGCAGTACTTC. It translates to CASSSLGAYEQYF.